Shown below are 15 T cell receptor beta chains from a single sample sequenced in a study of CD8 T cells in ankylosing spondylitis. TCRdb fed the 5' RACE reads into MiXCR, producing one record per CDR3 protein. The profile shows under 300,000 distinct CDR3 sequences, about 10% of them singletons. Sequenced material: blood, either unsorted or a sorted T cell fraction (not recorded which). The receptors shown here come from a male donor with ankylosing spondylitis or in good health (not recorded which).

This clonotype was counted at least ten times. The chain uses TRBV20-1 and TRBJ2-5; TRBD2 matches at 10 bases. The ends lost 5 bases at V and 4 bases at J; junction bases unmatched: 13. The CDR3 covers 16 residues. Germline V gene sequence: CDR1 DFQATT, CDR2 SNEGSKA (reference sequence). CDR3 nucleotide sequence: TGCAGTGCTCAACCTTCGGGACTAGCGAGATTAGAGACCCAGTACTTC. It encodes CSAQPSGLARLETQYF.

This rearrangement joins TRBV10-3 to TRBJ2-7; no clear D gene. Germline CDR1 reads ENHRY; CDR2 reads SYGVKD. V lost 0 bases to trimming and J lost 7 bases, with 7 bases between them. The CDR3 is 12 amino acids. CDR3 bases: TGTGCCATCAGTGAGTCCTCACTGGAGCAGTACTTC. It specifies CAISESSLEQYF.

The rearrangement joins TRBV12-3 or TRBV12-4 to TRBJ2-3; D perhaps matches TRBD2 (6 bases). The CDR3 spans 13 residues. V was clipped by 5 bases and J by 6 bases, with 12 bases between them. The CDR3 reads CASSRLGLDTQYF. In DNA, the CDR3 is TGTGCCAGCAGTCGACTAGGTCTGGATACGCAGTATTTT.

The gene calls are TRBV28 and TRBJ2-1, with unresolved D. This CDR3 region has 13 residues. Germline values: CDR1 MDHEN, CDR2 SYDVKM. The V end lost 6 bases, the J end lost 3 bases, and 9 bases lay between the germline ends. CDR3 region: CASSWASYNEQFF. The CDR3 DNA is TGTGCCAGCAGCTGGGCCAGCTACAATGAGCAGTTCTTC.

The J gene is TRBJ2-1, the V gene TRBV29-1, with 7 bases fitting TRBD2. The CDR3 has 13 residues. From germline, CDR1 is SQVTM and CDR2 ANQGSEA. Trimming cost V 4 bases and J 15 bases; bases outside gene matches: 15. The CDR3 DNA reads as TGCAGCGTTGTCAAGGGCGGGGAGGGACCAGGGTTCTTC. This sequence encodes CSVVKGGEGPGFF.

Comment on this clonotype: A much larger clone lies a single base off, so this may be a read error. The V and J genes are TRBV12-3 or TRBV12-4 and TRBJ2-2; unclear D gene. The CDR3 totals 11 residues. The CDR3 sequence: CAGSYAGELFF. The CDR3 DNA follows: TGTGCCGGCAGTTATGCCGGGGAGCTGTTTTTT.

J is TRBJ2-2 and V is TRBV5-1; the D gene is possibly TRBD1 (6 bases). CDR3 length: 14 amino acids. Trimming took off 6 bases at V and 5 bases at J, with 14 bases between the two ends. From germline, CDR1 is SGHRS and CDR2 YFSETQ. The CDR3: CASNTGTSTGELFF. CDR3 DNA: TGCGCCAGCAACACCGGGACATCTACCGGGGAGCTGTTTTTT.

This clonotype was counted many times. DNA for the CDR3: TGCGCCAGCAGGGAACCCTCCGGAGGGGACTATGGCTACACCTTC. Its protein product is CASREPSGGDYGYTF. The V and J genes are TRBV5-1 and TRBJ1-2, with D possibly matching TRBD1 (5 bases). V lost 5 bases to trimming and J lost 3 bases, with 17 bases between them. CDR1 and CDR2 from the germline V gene are SGHRS and YFSETQ. The CDR3 consists of 15 residues.

This clonotype has a count of ten or more. The chain has TRBV5-1 and TRBJ1-1; TRBD1 is a possible D gene (6 bases). The CDR3 runs 15 residues. Trimming stripped 4 bases from V and 5 bases from J, with 18 bases between. Germline V gene sequence: CDR1 SGHRS, CDR2 YFSETQ. CDR3 DNA sequence: TGCGCCAGCAGCGGCAATACAGGGCTAACAACTGAAGCTTTCTTT. As protein: CASSGNTGLTTEAFF.

This clonotype was observed at least ten times. The genes are TRBV10-3 and TRBJ2-7; a weak D match, TRBD1 (5 bases). CDR1 and CDR2 (germline): ENHRY, SYGVKD. V was cut by 2 bases and J by 4 bases, with 9 bases left in between. CDR3 size: 13 residues. The CDR3 DNA follows: TGTGCCATCAGTGAGGTACAGGTATACGAGCAGTACTTC. Translated, it gives CAISEVQVYEQYF.

This clonotype turned up a few times. This chain links TRBV20-1 with TRBJ2-7; D possibly uses TRBD1 or TRBD2 (5 bases each). CDR3 length: 12 residues. Per the germline V gene, CDR1 is DFQATT and CDR2 is SNEGSKA (reference sequence). V was shortened by 6 bases and J by 2 bases, with 11 bases between the two germline ends. The CDR3 spells CSAAGTTYEQYF. The CDR3 DNA reads TGCAGTGCCGCCGGGACCACCTACGAGCAGTACTTC.

This clonotype was detected many times. The gene calls are TRBV3-1 and TRBJ2-1; D unresolved. The CDR3 contains 17 residues. V lost 0 bases, J lost 6 bases, and 18 bases lay in between. Germline values: CDR1 LGHDT, CDR2 YNNKEL (reference sequence). CDR3 DNA: TGTGCCAGCAGCCAAGATCTTCCCCGAGAGCTGTCCAATGAGCAGTTCTTC. Translating gives CASSQDLPRELSNEQFF.

In the case of this clonotype: Compared with germline, one end of the junction differs, possibly owing to a read error. This chain's CDR3 is CASSLGSGMTYNAQFF. The DNA of the CDR3 is TGTGCCAGCAGCTTAGGGTCGGGAATGACTTACAATGCGCAGTTCTTC. The J gene is TRBJ2-1, the V gene TRBV7-9, with D maybe TRBD2 (5 bases). The V gene's germline CDR1 is SEHNR and CDR2 FQNEAQ (reference sequence). The CDR3 covers 16 residues.

In this sample, this clonotype turned up many times. J is TRBJ2-1 and V is TRBV9; 8 nucleotides agree with TRBD1. There are 14 residues in the CDR3. Germline V gives CDR1 SGDLS, CDR2 YYNGEE. J lost 9 bases, V lost 2 bases, and 7 bases had no gene match. The CDR3 protein is CASSVRTGMGEQFF. CDR3 DNA sequence: TGTGCCAGCAGCGTCAGGACAGGGATGGGTGAGCAGTTCTTC. Full variable domain (remainder filled in from reference TRBV9 and TRBJ2-1): DSGVTQTPKHLITATGQRVTLRCSPRSGDLSVYWYQQSLDQGLQFLIQYYNGEERAKGNILERFSAQQFPDLHSELNLSSLELGDSALYFCASSVRTGMGEQFFGPGTRLTVL.

This clonotype was seen a few times. The chain joins TRBV6-1 to TRBJ2-1, with D maybe TRBD2 (6 bases). The CDR3 is 15 residues long. Germline lookup yields CDR1 MNHNS and CDR2 SASEGT. Between the trimmed V and J ends, which lost 4 bases and 5 bases, there was a span of 15 bases. CDR3 amino acids: CASSGNRGGNNEQFF. The CDR3 nucleotides are TGTGCCAGCAGTGGAAATCGTGGGGGGAACAATGAGCAGTTCTTC.